Listed below are T cell receptor beta chains from one sample, sequenced in a study of pediatric ulcerative colitis. TCRdb's table, derived via immunoSEQ multiplex PCR, lists solely in-frame clones and lacks some. The sample lists under 6,000 clones; around 89% were seen once. The sample was blood. The receptor set was obtained from a boy aged 10-17 years with mild ulcerative colitis. CDR3s include the opening cysteine and the closing phenylalanine or tryptophan. A D gene is named only where the DNA matches it firmly. Rows give clone size only sometimes, using once, few, many, or a class for an expanded clone.

clone_size j_call v_call d_call cdr3_aa cdr3_nt
NA TRBJ2-7 TRBV6-5 NA CASSRDSPAFGEQYF TGTGCCAGCAGCCGCGACTCGCCCGCTTTTGGCGAGCAGTACTTC
NA TRBJ2-7 TRBV28 NA CASSDPDIGKGHHTYEQYF TGTGCCAGCAGTGACCCGGACATCGGGAAAGGGCACCACACCTACGAGCAGTACTTC
NA TRBJ1-2 TRBV2 NA CASMSRVGYGYTF TGTGCCAGCATGTCAAGGGTCGGGTATGGCTACACCTTC
NA TRBJ1-5 TRBV28 TRBD1 CASSLEGAIQPQHF TGTGCCAGCAGTCTTGAGGGGGCAATTCAGCCCCAGCATTTT
few TRBJ1-4 TRBV7-8 NA CASSLDRGVELFF TGTGCCAGCAGCTTAGACAGAGGCGTCGAACTGTTTTTT
NA TRBJ1-1 TRBV7-9 TRBD1 CASSSTGRTEAFF TGTGCCAGCAGCTCGACAGGGCGGACTGAAGCTTTCTTT
NA TRBJ2-3 TRBV11-2 NA CASSLLSPTTDTQYF TGTGCCAGCAGCTTATTGTCACCCACCACAGATACGCAGTATTTT
NA TRBJ2-1 TRBV10-3 NA CAISEPGDAYNEQFF TGTGCCATCAGTGAGCCAGGGGATGCCTACAATGAGCAGTTCTTC
NA TRBJ1-4 TRBV6-6 NA CASSYGAGNEKLFF TGTGCCAGCAGTTATGGGGCCGGTAATGAAAAACTGTTTTTT
NA TRBJ2-7 TRBV7-8 TRBD1 CASSLGTGISYEQYF TGTGCCAGCAGCTTAGGGACAGGAATATCCTACGAGCAGTACTTC
NA TRBJ2-5 TRBV11-2 TRBD1 CASSQGDRGQETQYF TGTGCCAGCAGCCAGGGGGACAGGGGACAAGAGACCCAGTACTTC
NA TRBJ2-1 TRBV30 NA CAWSHTGDPNEQFF TGTGCCTGGAGCCATACGGGAGATCCGAATGAGCAGTTCTTC
NA TRBJ2-7 TRBV5-5 NA CASSLGSGAYEQYF TGTGCCAGCAGCTTGGGTTCCGGGGCCTACGAGCAGTACTTC
few TRBJ1-1 TRBV9 NA CASSTPGVNTEAFF TGTGCCAGCAGCACCCCAGGGGTCAACACTGAAGCTTTCTTT
NA TRBJ2-7 TRBV5-1 NA CASSLSFVHHEQYF TGCGCCAGCAGCTTGTCATTCGTTCATCACGAGCAGTACTTC
NA TRBJ1-4 TRBV6-5 NA CASSLQGEKLFF TGTGCCAGCAGTTTACAGGGAGAAAAACTGTTTTTT
NA TRBJ1-5 TRBV6-5 TRBD1 CASSEGSGGQPQHF TGTGCCAGCAGTGAAGGGTCAGGGGGGCAACCCCAGCATTTT
once TRBJ2-7 TRBV7-9 NA CASSSRTRGEFYEQYF TGTGCCAGCAGCTCCCGGACGCGCGGCGAATTCTACGAGCAGTACTTC
NA TRBJ2-5 TRBV30 NA CAWDRGQGQETQYF TGTGCCTGGGACCGCGGGCAGGGCCAAGAGACCCAGTACTTC
NA TRBJ2-3 TRBV27 TRBD2 CASSPPLAAEADTQYF TGTGCCAGCAGTCCCCCACTAGCGGCAGAGGCAGATACGCAGTATTTT
NA TRBJ1-5 TRBV11-2 NA CASSLEERQPQHF TGTGCCAGCAGCTTAGAGGAAAGACAGCCCCAGCATTTT
NA TRBJ1-3 TRBV7-7 TRBD1 CASSVRTGPGNTIYF TGTGCTAGCAGCGTTAGGACAGGGCCTGGAAACACCATATATTTT
NA TRBJ2-1 TRBV11-3 TRBD1 CASSLGSGQNSYNEQFF TGTGCCAGCAGCTTAGGCTCGGGACAGAACTCCTACAATGAGCAGTTCTTC
NA TRBJ2-7 TRBV7-2 NA CASSLFLEGEQYF TGTGCCAGCAGCTTGTTTCTGGAGGGCGAGCAGTACTTC
NA TRBJ1-3 TRBV7-9 NA CASSLSVGSGNTVYF NA
NA TRBJ2-5 TRBV28 NA CASSSGQSQETQYF TGTGCCAGCAGTTCCGGACAGTCTCAAGAGACCCAGTACTTC
NA TRBJ1-2 TRBV28 TRBD1 CASSFLGQGAKGYTF TGTGCCAGCAGTTTCCTGGGACAGGGGGCGAAAGGCTACACCTTC
once TRBJ2-1 TRBV28 NA CASSLREIRFYNEQFF TGTGCCAGCAGTTTACGGGAGATACGGTTCTACAATGAGCAGTTCTTC
NA TRBJ2-7 TRBV29-1 TRBD1 CSVSQGVASYEQYF TGCAGCGTTTCCCAGGGGGTCGCCAGCTACGAGCAGTACTTC
NA TRBJ1-6 TRBV2 NA CASSERESDSPLHF TGTGCCAGCAGTGAAAGAGAGTCAGACTCACCCCTCCACTTT
NA TRBJ1-1 TRBV5-8 NA CASSYDPLVVIAFF TGTGCCAGCAGTTACGATCCCTTGGTCGTTATAGCTTTCTTT
NA TRBJ2-6 TRBV7-9 TRBD1 CASSFNPGGQISGANVLTF TGTGCCAGCAGCTTCAACCCAGGGGGCCAGATCTCTGGGGCCAACGTCCTGACTTTC
NA TRBJ2-2 TRBV18 NA CASSPTGELFF TGTGCCAGCTCACCCACCGGGGAGCTGTTTTTT
NA TRBJ2-3 TRBV28 TRBD1 CASTPLWGTGGDGDTDTQYF TGTGCCAGCACTCCTTTGTGGGGGACAGGGGGAGACGGTGACACAGATACGCAGTATTTT
NA TRBJ1-2 TRBV15 NA CATSRDGRAPLNGYTF TGTGCCACCAGCAGAGACGGAAGGGCCCCTCTTAATGGCTACACCTTC
NA TRBJ2-1 TRBV9 TRBD2 CASSAVGSAGVVEQFF TGTGCCAGCAGCGCCGTAGGATCAGCGGGAGTCGTTGAGCAGTTCTTC
NA TRBJ1-1 TRBV11-2 NA CASSLSMWRGARNTEAFF TGTGCCAGCAGCTTAAGTATGTGGAGGGGGGCTCGGAACACTGAAGCTTTCTTT
NA TRBJ2-1 TRBV5-1 TRBD2 CASSLVVTSGRAENTEQFF TGCGCCAGCAGCTTGGTGGTTACTAGCGGGAGGGCCGAGAACACTGAGCAGTTCTTC
NA TRBJ2-7 TRBV4-1 NA CASSQDGGLSGLGTYEQYF TGCGCCAGCAGCCAAGATGGGGGATTGTCTGGGCTGGGAACCTACGAGCAGTACTTC
NA TRBJ2-7 TRBV28 TRBD1 CATTGGPYEQYF TGTGCCACTACAGGGGGACCCTACGAGCAGTACTTC
NA TRBJ2-7 TRBV19 NA CASSPRDTYEQYF TGTGCCAGTAGTCCCCGGGACACCTACGAGCAGTACTTC
NA TRBJ2-7 TRBV4-1 TRBD2 CASSSYSGGEYEQYF TGCGCCAGCAGCTCTTATAGCGGGGGGGAATACGAGCAGTACTTC
NA TRBJ2-5 TRBV9 NA CASSVRGSGSETQYF TGTGCCAGCAGCGTGAGGGGGAGCGGATCGGAGACCCAGTACTTC
NA TRBJ2-1 TRBV5-8 TRBD2 CASSLGLAGSYNEQFF TGTGCCAGCAGCTTGGGACTAGCGGGGTCCTACAATGAGCAGTTCTTC
NA TRBJ2-3 TRBV18 TRBD2 CASSPPVGGRSGGTQYF TGTGCCAGCTCACCACCGGTCGGCGGGAGGAGTGGTGGAACGCAGTATTTT
NA TRBJ2-5 TRBV7-8 TRBD2 CASSGAGTRSLETQYF TGTGCCAGCAGCGGGGCGGGGACTAGGTCTTTAGAGACCCAGTACTTC
NA TRBJ1-1 TRBV28 TRBD1 CASKRDRGRLDTEAFF TGTGCCAGCAAGAGGGACAGGGGGCGCCTTGACACTGAAGCTTTCTTT
NA TRBJ1-2 TRBV4-2 NA CASSQDRPGAIGYTF TGTGCCAGCAGCCAAGATCGTCCGGGGGCCATTGGCTACACCTTC
NA TRBJ1-4 TRBV28 TRBD1 CASSLDQGENEKLFF TGTGCCAGCAGTCTAGATCAGGGGGAAAATGAAAAACTGTTTTTT